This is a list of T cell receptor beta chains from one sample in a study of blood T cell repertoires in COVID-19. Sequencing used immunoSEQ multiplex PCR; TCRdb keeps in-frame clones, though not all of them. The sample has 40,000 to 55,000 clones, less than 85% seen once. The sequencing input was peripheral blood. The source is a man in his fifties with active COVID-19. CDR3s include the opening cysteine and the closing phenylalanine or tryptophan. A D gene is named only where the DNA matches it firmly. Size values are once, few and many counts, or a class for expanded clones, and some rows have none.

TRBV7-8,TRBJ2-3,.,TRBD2,CASSLEVAGGTDTQYF,TGTGCCAGCAGCTTAGAGGTGGCGGGGGGCACAGATACGCAGTATTTT
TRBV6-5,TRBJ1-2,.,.,CASRHLQYGYTF,TGTGCCAGCAGACATCTACAGTATGGCTACACCTTC
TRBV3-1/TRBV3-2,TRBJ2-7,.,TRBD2,CASSQGRGGLYEQYF,TGTGCCAGCAGCCAAGGGCGGGGGGGCCTTTACGAGCAGTACTTC
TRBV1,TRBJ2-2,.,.,CTSSQELDRSGTGELFF,TGCACCAGCAGCCAAGAGCTGGACAGAAGTGGCACCGGGGAGCTGTTTTTT
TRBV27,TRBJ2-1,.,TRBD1,CASRTGLYNEQFF,TGTGCCAGCCGGACAGGGCTCTACAATGAGCAGTTCTTC
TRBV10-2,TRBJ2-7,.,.,CASSGGYYEQYF,TGCGCCAGCTCTGGGGGGTACTACGAGCAGTACTTC
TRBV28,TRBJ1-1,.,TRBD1,CASTLRDRGREAFF,TGTGCCAGCACCCTCCGGGACAGGGGTCGAGAAGCTTTCTTT
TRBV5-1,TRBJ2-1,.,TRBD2,CASRPPSGGPGFF,TGCGCCAGCAGGCCGCCCAGCGGGGGCCCGGGGTTCTTC
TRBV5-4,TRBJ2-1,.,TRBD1,CASSLLGQGTDEQFF,TGTGCCAGCAGCTTGCTGGGACAGGGAACGGATGAGCAGTTCTTC
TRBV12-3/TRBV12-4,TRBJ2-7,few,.,CASSPGYYEQYF,TGTGCCAGCAGTCCAGGGTACTACGAGCAGTACTTC
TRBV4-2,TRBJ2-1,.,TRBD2,CASSQGGGGGSYNEQFF,TGTGCCAGCAGCCAAGGGGGCGGCGGGGGCTCCTACAATGAGCAGTTCTTC
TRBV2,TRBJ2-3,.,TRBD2,CASSAGLAGPSTDTQYF,TGTGCCAGCAGTGCGGGACTAGCGGGTCCTAGCACAGATACGCAGTATTTT
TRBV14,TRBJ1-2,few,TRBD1,CASSRKTGGLYGYTF,TGTGCCAGCAGCCGTAAGACAGGGGGCCTCTATGGCTACACCTTC
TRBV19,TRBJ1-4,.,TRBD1,CASLGQGVEKLFF,TGTGCCAGTCTCGGACAGGGTGTTGAAAAACTGTTTTTT
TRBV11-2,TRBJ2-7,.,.,CASSLVAGVSYEQYF,TGTGCCAGCAGCTTAGTGGCAGGGGTCTCCTACGAGCAGTACTTC
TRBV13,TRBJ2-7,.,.,CASSNRVLFYEQYF,TGTGCCAGCAGCAACAGGGTCCTCTTCTACGAGCAGTACTTC
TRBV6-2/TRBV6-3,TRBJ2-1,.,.,CASSYSEVRSYNEQFF,TGTGCCAGCAGCTACTCCGAGGTACGGTCCTACAATGAGCAGTTCTTC
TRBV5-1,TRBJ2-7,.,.,CASSQHYEQYF,TGCGCCAGCAGCCAACATTACGAGCAGTACTTC
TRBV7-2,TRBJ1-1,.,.,CASSPPLRVKLLEAFF,TGTGCCAGCAGCCCCCCCCTCAGGGTTAAACTTCTTGAAGCTTTCTTT
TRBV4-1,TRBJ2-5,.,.,CASSQDGRGEETQYF,TGCGCCAGCAGCCAAGACGGCAGGGGTGAAGAGACCCAGTACTTC
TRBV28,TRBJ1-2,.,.,CASRGAGGGLRYGYTF,TGTGCCAGCAGGGGGGCAGGTGGGGGCTTGCGGTATGGCTACACCTTC
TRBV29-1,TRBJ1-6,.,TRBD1,CSVRTGNSPLHF,TGCAGCGTCCGGACAGGAAATTCACCCCTCCACTTT
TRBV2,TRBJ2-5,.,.,CASSQDSVGTQYF,TGTGCCAGCAGTCAGGACAGCGTGGGGACCCAGTACTTC
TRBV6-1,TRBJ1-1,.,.,CASSDGLNTEAFF,TGTGCCAGCAGTGACGGTTTGAACACTGAAGCTTTCTTT
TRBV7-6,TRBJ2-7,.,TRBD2,CASSSSGGASEQYF,TGTGCCAGCAGCTCTAGCGGGGGGGCGTCCGAGCAGTACTTC
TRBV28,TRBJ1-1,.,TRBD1,CASSLTGSDTEAFF,TGTGCCAGCAGTTTGACAGGGTCTGACACTGAAGCTTTCTTT
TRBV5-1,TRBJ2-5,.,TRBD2,CASSRGAGGQETQYF,TGCGCCAGCAGCCGGGGCGCGGGGGGGCAAGAGACCCAGTACTTC
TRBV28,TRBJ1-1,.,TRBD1,CASKTGGAFTEAFF,TGTGCCAGTAAGACAGGGGGCGCTTTCACTGAAGCTTTCTTT
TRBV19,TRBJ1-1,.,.,CASSPRGGGRNTEAFF,TGTGCCAGTAGCCCCAGGGGCGGGGGACGGAACACTGAAGCTTTCTTT
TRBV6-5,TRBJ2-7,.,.,CASSYHPEGEQYF,TGTGCCAGCAGTTACCATCCTGAGGGCGAGCAGTACTTC
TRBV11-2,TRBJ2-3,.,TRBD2,CASSLVRLAGLSTDTQYF,TGTGCCAGCAGCTTAGTGAGGCTAGCGGGGCTTAGCACAGATACGCAGTATTTT
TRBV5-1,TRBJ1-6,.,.,CASSLVGGNSPLHF,TGCGCCAGCAGCTTGGTAGGAGGGAATTCACCCCTCCACTTT
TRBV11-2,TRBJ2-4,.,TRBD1,CASSLGWTGGNIQYF,TGTGCCAGCAGCTTAGGATGGACAGGGGGTAACATTCAGTACTTC
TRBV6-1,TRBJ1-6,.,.,CASSEARRWSYNSPLHF,TGTGCCAGCAGTGAAGCACGGAGGTGGTCCTATAATTCACCCCTCCACTTT
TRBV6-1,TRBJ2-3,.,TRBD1,CASSEGTGGGDTQYF,TGTGCCAGCAGTGAAGGGACAGGGGGAGGAGATACGCAGTATTTT
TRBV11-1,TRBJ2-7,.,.,CASSSRAPGSYEQYF,TGTGCCAGCAGCTCCAGGGCCCCAGGATCCTACGAGCAGTACTTC
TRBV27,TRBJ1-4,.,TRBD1,CASSSGQALNEKLFF,TGTGCCAGCAGTTCTGGACAGGCCCTAAATGAAAAACTGTTTTTT
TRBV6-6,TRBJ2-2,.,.,CASSNTETGELFF,TGTGCCAGCAGTAATACAGAAACCGGGGAGCTGTTTTTT
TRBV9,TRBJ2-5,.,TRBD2,CASSVSGGTSEETQYF,TGTGCCAGCAGCGTCTCCGGTGGGACTAGCGAGGAGACCCAGTACTTC
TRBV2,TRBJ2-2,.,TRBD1,CASRGQGWSGELFF,TGTGCCAGCAGGGGACAGGGGTGGAGCGGGGAGCTGTTTTTT
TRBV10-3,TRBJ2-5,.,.,CAISGAYRAQETQYF,TGTGCCATCAGTGGGGCTTACAGGGCCCAAGAGACCCAGTACTTC
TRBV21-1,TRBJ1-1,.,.,CASSKEPGLNTEAFF,TGTGCCAGCAGCAAAGAGCCGGGTTTGAACACTGAAGCTTTCTTT
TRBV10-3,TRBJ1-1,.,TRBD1,CAISSQGGGNTEAFF,TGTGCCATCAGTTCACAAGGAGGGGGCAACACTGAAGCTTTCTTT
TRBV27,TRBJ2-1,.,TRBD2,CASTKLAENFYSSYNEQFF,TGTGCCAGCACCAAACTAGCGGAGAATTTCTATAGCTCCTACAATGAGCAGTTCTTC
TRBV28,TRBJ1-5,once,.,CASRGANAYQPQHF,TGTGCCAGCAGAGGGGCGAACGCGTATCAGCCCCAGCATTTT
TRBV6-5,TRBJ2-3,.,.,CASSSQGDTQYF,TGTGCCAGCAGTTCCCAGGGGGATACGCAGTATTTT
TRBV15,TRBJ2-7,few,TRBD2,CATSREGLAGREQYF,TGTGCCACCAGCAGAGAAGGACTAGCGGGGCGCGAGCAGTACTTC
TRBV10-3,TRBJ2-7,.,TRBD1,CASRYTPRSGTGTGEQYF,TGTGCCAGCCGGTACACCCCCCGGAGCGGGACAGGGACTGGGGAGCAGTACTTC
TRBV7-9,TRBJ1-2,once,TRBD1,CASSLPGTGGFGYTF,TGTGCCAGCAGCTTACCCGGGACAGGGGGCTTTGGCTACACCTTC
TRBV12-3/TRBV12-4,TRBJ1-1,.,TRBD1,CASRLRDRVRAFF,TGTGCCAGCAGACTCCGGGACAGGGTGCGAGCTTTCTTT